This T cell receptor (beta chain) appears in the sequencing data of a study of blood T cells in healthy people across ages (dated by TCRdb to about 2015). Describing the broader study: In model experiments, roughly one uniquely barcoded TCR beta cDNA molecule per two T cells was captured by template switching. To track age-related changes in TCR beta repertoire diversity, the study relied on deep sequencing normalized with unique cDNA molecular identifiers. Four age groups were formed from the donors: young (average 16 years), middle-aged (around 40), aged (under 70) and long-lived (around 80). To avoid experimental bias, donors of different ages were randomly spread across the sequencing lanes. The study analyzed two additional independent replicas of 1 million unique cDNA reads from the same blood draw for two donors, one aged 18 to 30 and one aged 80 or older.

Concerning this clonotype: Its antigen remains unidentified. One base away there is no much larger clone; base qualities are not given.

The junction shows trimming of 6 bases on V and 3 bases on J, plus 8 bases between the germline ends. CDR1 is given as WSHSY and CDR2 as SAAADI, both from the germline V gene. The CDR3 has 12 amino acids, counting the end cysteine and phenylalanine. CDR3 DNA is the only sequence kept; it has 36 bases, read in frame from the first base. What the research found in general, with its limitations: Observed TCR beta diversity per million T cells fell roughly linearly with age, and a significant reduction was already apparent by age approximately 41. Estimates of total diversity based on one million sequenced T cells were considered lower bounds and underestimates. Conclusive comparison of naive and antigen-experienced compartments was prevented by the profiling of bulk unsorted PBMCs. Because donor CMV infection status was unknown, age-related changes in expanded clonotypes were potentially confounded. Compared with the aged group, the long-lived group had more naive CD4+ T cells, fewer expanded clones and increased TCR diversity, a pattern suggesting age selection. The percentage of naive T cells measured by flow cytometry correlated strongly with observed TCR beta diversity.

Libraries came from 5' RACE. TCRdb lists the instrument as Illumina HiSeq 2500. The second PCR ran for about 7 to 11 cycles and used a J-beta primer mix along with a sample-barcoded 5' primer. A unique molecular identifier was introduced onto each TCR beta cDNA molecule by a template-switch 5' adaptor carrying 12 random nucleotides. At least 2.5 million CDR3-containing paired-end reads were obtained from each sample. The Mint cDNA synthesis kit, primed by a TRBC-specific oligonucleotide, was used to synthesize first-strand cDNA from all RNA. All cDNA was treated with uracil-DNA glycosylase and then went through a first 18-cycle PCR with the universal primers M1SS and BC2_uni_R. Turning to the authors' computational methods: For normalization, 1 million high-quality reads, each with a distinct molecular identifier, were randomly selected from each sample. Reads sharing molecular identifiers were discarded rather than binned into consensus sequences. MiTCR, with a Q25 quality threshold and the strictest error-elimination algorithm, was used for CDR3 identification, clonotype clustering and error correction. A nonparametric unseen species model using Euler transformation provided a lower-bound estimate of total TCR beta diversity. Using fastp trimming at Q25 and MiXCR clonotype assembly, TCRdb reanalyzed the public sequencing data and kept in-frame beta chains. When rows share a CDR3 protein, they turn into one entry using the most common DNA and genes. The authors' filters were not applied to this entry. The sample records fewer than 2,000,000 distinct CDR3 sequences, roughly 32% of which are singletons. The ten largest clones represent roughly 12% of the sample.

Donors were 35 to 40 systemically healthy Caucasian individuals from Russia aged 6 to 90 years. Each donor gave 8 to 10 milliliters of peripheral blood, drawn into EDTA-treated Vacutainer tubes. Ficoll-Paque density-gradient centrifugation was used to isolate PBMCs, with at least 6.5 million per sample. Total RNA, at least 5 micrograms per sample, was extracted from PBMCs with Trizol reagent. For every donor, flow cytometry on a PBMC aliquot measured the percentage of naive CD45RAhigh/CD27high T cells. The V and J genes are TRBV10-2 and TRBJ1-2, with a tentative D gene TRBD1 over 5 matching bases. The sample was blood. This TCR was sampled from a woman younger than 45 in good health. The bases are TGCGCCAGCAGAAGGGACGACTATGGCTACACCTTC. Translation gives CASRRDDYGYTF.